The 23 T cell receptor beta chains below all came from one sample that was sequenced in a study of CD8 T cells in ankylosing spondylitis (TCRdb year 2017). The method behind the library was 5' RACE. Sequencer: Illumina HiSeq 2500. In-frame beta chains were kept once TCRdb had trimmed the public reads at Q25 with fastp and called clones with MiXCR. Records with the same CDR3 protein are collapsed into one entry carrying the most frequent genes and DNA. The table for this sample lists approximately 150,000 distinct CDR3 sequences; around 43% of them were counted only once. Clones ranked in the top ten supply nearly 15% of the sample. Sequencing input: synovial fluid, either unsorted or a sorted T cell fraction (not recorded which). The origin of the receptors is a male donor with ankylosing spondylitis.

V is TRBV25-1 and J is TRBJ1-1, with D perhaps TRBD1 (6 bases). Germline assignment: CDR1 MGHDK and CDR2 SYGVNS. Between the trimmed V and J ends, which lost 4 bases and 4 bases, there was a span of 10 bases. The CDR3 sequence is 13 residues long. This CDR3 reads CASSVQGSTEAFF. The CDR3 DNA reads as TGTGCCAGCAGTGTCCAGGGGAGCACTGAAGCTTTCTTT.

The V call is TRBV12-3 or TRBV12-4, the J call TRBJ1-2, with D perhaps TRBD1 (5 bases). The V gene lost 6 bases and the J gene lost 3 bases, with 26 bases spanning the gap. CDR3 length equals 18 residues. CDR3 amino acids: CASRVTGTQGSGDYGYTF. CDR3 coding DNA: TGTGCCAGCAGGGTCACCGGGACCCAGGGTTCTGGTGACTATGGCTACACCTTC.

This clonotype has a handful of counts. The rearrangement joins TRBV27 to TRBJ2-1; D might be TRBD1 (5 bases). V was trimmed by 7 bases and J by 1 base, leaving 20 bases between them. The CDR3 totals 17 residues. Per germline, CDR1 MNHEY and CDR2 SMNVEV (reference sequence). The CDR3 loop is CASTPYRPLSSYNEQFF. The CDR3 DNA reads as TGTGCCAGCACCCCTTACAGGCCCCTTTCGTCCTACAATGAGCAGTTCTTC.

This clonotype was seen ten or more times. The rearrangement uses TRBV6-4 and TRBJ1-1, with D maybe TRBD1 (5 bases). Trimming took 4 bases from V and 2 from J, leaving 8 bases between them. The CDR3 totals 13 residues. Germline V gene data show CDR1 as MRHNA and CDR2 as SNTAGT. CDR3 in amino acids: CASSGGANTEAFF. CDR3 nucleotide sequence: TGTGCCAGCAGTGGGGGCGCAAACACTGAAGCTTTCTTT.

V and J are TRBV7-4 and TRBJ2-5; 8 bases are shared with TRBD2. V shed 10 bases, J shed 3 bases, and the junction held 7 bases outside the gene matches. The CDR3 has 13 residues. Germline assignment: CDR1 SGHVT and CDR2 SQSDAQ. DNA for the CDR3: TGTGCCATCAAGGGAGCGGGAGAAGAGACCCAGTACTTC. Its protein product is CAIKGAGEETQYF.

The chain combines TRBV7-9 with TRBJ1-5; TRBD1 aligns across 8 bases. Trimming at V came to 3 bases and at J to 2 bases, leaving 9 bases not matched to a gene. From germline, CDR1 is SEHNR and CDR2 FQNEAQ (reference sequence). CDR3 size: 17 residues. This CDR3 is CASSFPGQGGGNQPQHF. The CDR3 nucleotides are TGTGCCAGCAGCTTCCCCGGACAGGGTGGTGGCAATCAGCCCCAGCATTTT. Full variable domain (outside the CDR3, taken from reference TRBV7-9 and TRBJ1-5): DTGVSQNPRHKITKRGQNVTFRCDPISEHNRLYWYRQTLGQGPEFLTYFQNEAQLEKSRLLSDRFSAERPKGSFSTLEIQRTEQGDSAMYLCASSFPGQGGGNQPQHFGDGTRLSIL.

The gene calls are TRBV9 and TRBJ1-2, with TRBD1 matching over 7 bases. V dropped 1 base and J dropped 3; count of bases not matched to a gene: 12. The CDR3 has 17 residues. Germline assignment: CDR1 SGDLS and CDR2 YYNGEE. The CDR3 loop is CASSVLPLTGEDYGYTF. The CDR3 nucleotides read TGTGCCAGCAGCGTACTCCCTCTAACAGGGGAAGACTATGGCTACACCTTC.

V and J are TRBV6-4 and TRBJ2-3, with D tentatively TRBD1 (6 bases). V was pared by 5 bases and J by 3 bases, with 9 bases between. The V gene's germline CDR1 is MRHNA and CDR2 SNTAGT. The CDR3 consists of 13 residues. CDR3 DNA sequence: TGTGCCAGCAGTAACAGGGAAACAGATACGCAGTATTTT. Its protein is CASSNRETDTQYF.

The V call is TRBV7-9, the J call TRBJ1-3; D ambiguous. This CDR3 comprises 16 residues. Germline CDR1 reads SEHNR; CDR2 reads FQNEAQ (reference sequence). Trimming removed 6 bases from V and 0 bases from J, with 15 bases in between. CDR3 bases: TGTGCCAGCAGTCCCGGAGGCTCATTCTCTGGAAACACCATATATTTT. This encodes CASSPGGSFSGNTIYF.

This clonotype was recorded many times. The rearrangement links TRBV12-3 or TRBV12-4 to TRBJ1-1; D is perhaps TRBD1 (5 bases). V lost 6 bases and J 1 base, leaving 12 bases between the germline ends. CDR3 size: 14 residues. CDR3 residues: CASSRPGGNTEAFF. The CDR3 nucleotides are TGTGCCAGCAGCCGACCGGGGGGGAACACTGAAGCTTTCTTT.

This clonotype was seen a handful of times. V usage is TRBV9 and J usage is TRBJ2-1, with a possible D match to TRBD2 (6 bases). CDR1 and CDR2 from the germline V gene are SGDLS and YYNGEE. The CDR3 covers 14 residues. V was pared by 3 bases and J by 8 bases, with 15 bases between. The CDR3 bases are TGTGCCAGCAGCGCCGTGGGAGGTTCAGATGAGCAGTTCTTC. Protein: CASSAVGGSDEQFF.

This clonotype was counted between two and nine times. The DNA for the CDR3 is TGTGCCAGCAGCTTTGGCCCGTTGGAGACCCAGTACTTC. This translates into CASSFGPLETQYF. V usage is TRBV7-6 and J usage is TRBJ2-5; D unresolved. Trimming left V 3 bases short and J 5 bases short, with 10 bases between. The CDR3 has 13 amino acids. Germline V gene lookup returns CDR1 SGHVS and CDR2 FNYEAQ.

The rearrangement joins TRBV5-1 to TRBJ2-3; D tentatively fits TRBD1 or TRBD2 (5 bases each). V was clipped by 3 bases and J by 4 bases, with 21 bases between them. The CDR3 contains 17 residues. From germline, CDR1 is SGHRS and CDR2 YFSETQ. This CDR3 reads CASSSRGRVRTPDTQYF. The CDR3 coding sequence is TGCGCCAGCAGCTCCCGGGGCCGGGTTCGAACACCAGATACGCAGTATTTT.

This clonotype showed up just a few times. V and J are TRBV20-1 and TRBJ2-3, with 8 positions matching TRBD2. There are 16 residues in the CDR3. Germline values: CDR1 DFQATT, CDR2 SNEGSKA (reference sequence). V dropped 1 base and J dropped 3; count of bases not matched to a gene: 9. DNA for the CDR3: TGCAGTGCTAGAGGATGCACGGGGGGGCCGACAGATACGCAGTATTTT. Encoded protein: CSARGCTGGPTDTQYF.

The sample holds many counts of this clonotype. CDR3 nucleotides: TGCGCCAGCAGCTTGGGACGGGGGATTGATGAGCAGTTCTTC. Its protein product is CASSLGRGIDEQFF. This sequence joins TRBV5-1 and TRBJ2-1; D may be TRBD2 (6 bases). Trimming removed 0 bases from V and 8 bases from J, with 12 bases in between. Per the germline V gene, CDR1 is SGHRS and CDR2 is YFSETQ. The CDR3 loop spans 14 amino acids.

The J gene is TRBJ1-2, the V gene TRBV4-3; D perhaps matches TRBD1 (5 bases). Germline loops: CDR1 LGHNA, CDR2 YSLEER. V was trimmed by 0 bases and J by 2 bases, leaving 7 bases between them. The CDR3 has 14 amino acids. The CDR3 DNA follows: TGCGCCAGCAGCCAAGATTGGGACAACTATGGCTACACCTTC. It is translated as CASSQDWDNYGYTF.

The CDR3 DNA reads TGTGCCAGCAGCCAGAACAGGGGGGAGTACAATGAGCAGTTCTTC. Translation: CASSQNRGEYNEQFF. This chain connects TRBV7-3 to TRBJ2-1, with TRBD1 matching 8 bases. V lost 5 bases and J lost 4; bases outside the gene matches: 7. The CDR3 is 15 residues long. CDR1 and CDR2 from the germline V gene are SGHTA and FQGTGA. Full variable domain (remainder filled in from reference TRBV7-3 and TRBJ2-1): GAGVSQTPSNKVTEKGKYVELRCDPISGHTALYWYRQSLGQGPEFLIYFQGTGAADDSGLPNDRFFAVRPEGSVSTLKIQRTERGDSAVYLCASSQNRGEYNEQFFGPGTRLTVL.

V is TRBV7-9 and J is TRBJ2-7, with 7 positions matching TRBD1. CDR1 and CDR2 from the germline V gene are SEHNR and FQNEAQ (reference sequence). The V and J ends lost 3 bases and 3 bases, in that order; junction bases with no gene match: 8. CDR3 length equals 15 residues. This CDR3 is CASSLTRDSVYEQYF. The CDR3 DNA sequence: TGTGCCAGCAGCTTGACCCGGGACAGTGTCTACGAGCAGTACTTC.

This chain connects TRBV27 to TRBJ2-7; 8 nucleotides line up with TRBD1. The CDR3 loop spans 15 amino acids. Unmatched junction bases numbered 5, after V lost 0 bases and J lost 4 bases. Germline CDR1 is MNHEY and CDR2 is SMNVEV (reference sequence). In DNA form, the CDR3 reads TGTGCCAGCAGTTTATCAGTCTGGACAGGGTACGAGCAGTACTTC. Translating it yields CASSLSVWTGYEQYF.

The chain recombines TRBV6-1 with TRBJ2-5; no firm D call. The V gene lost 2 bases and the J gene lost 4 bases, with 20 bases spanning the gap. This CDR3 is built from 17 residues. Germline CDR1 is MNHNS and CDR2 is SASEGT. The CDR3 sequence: CASSEPPAAEPIETQYF. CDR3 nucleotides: TGTGCCAGCAGTGAACCCCCGGCAGCCGAACCGATAGAGACCCAGTACTTC.

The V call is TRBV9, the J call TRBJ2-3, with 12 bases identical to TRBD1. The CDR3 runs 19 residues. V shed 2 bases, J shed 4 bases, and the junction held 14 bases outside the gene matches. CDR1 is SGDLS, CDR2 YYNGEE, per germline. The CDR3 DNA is TGTGCCAGCAGCGTTCAGACCGACCCGGGACAGGGGGCACCAGATACGCAGTATTTT. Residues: CASSVQTDPGQGAPDTQYF.

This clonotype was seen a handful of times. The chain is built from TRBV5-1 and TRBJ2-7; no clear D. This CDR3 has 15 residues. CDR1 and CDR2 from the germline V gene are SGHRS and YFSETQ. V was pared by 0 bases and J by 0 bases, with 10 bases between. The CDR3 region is CASSLVGTTSYEQYF. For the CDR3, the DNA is TGCGCCAGCAGCTTGGTGGGCACAACCTCCTACGAGCAGTACTTC.

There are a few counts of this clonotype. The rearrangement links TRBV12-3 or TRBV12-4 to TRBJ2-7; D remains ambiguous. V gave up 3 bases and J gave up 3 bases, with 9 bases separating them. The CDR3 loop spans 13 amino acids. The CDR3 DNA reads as TGTGCCAGCAGTTTCTTTGGGCACTACGAGCAGTACTTC. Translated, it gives CASSFFGHYEQYF.